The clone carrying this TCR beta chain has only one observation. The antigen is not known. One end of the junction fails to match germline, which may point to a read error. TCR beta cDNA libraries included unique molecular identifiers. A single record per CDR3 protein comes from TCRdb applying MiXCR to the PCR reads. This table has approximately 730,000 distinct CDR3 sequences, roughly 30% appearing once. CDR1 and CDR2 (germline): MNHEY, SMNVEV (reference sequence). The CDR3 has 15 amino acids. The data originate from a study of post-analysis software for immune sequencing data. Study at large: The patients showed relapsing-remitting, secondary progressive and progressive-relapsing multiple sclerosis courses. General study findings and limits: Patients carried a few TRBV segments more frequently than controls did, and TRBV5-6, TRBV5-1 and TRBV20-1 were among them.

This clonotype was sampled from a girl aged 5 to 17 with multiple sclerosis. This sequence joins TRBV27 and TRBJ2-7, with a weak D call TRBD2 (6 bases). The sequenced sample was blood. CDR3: CASRTGSGPSYVQYF. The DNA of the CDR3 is TGTGCCAGCAGGACCGGGAGCGGACCCTCCTACGTGCAGTACTTC.